The source of this T cell receptor beta chain is a study of response to subunit inactivated influenza vaccine. General study points: That few new T cells are recruited by each seasonal influenza vaccination was the authors' suggestion.

Via MiXCR, TCRdb re-called the RT-PCR reads, giving one row per CDR3 protein. This table holds 250,000 to 350,000 distinct CDR3 sequences, approximately 20% found once. Concerning this clonotype itself: Its antigen is undetermined.

The CDR3 is 15 amino acids. Trimming stripped 5 bases from V and 7 bases from J, with 17 bases between. Germline CDR1 is SGHTA and CDR2 is FQGNSA. The sequencing here drew on PBMCs from blood, taken less than 22 months after vaccination. The rearrangement links TRBV7-2 to TRBJ1-4, with a weak D call TRBD1 (6 bases). The clonotype was recovered from a man between 45 and 75 years old who received an inactivated influenza vaccine. The CDR3 sequence: CASSPKRGGGEKLFF. The CDR3 DNA is TGTGCCAGCAGCCCTAAGAGGGGAGGGGGTGAAAAACTGTTTTTT. Combining the CDR3 with reference TRBV7-2 and TRBJ1-4 gives the whole variable domain GAGVSQSPSNKVTEKGKDVELRCDPISGHTALYWYRQSLGQGLEFLIYFQGNSAPDKSGLPSDRFSAERTGGSVSTLTIQRTQQEDSAVYLCASSPKRGGGEKLFFGSGTQLSVL.